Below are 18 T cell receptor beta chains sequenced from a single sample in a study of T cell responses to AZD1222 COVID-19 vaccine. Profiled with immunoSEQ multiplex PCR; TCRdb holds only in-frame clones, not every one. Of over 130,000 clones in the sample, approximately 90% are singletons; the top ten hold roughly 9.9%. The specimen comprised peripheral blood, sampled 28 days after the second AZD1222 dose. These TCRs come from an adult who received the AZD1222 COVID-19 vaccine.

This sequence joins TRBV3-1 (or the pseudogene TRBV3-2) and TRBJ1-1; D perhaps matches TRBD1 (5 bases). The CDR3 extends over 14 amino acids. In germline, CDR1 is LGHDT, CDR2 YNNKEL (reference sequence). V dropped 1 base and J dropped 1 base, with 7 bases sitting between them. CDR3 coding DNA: TGTGCCAGCAGCCAAGTAGGGGAGAACACTGAAGCTTTCTTT. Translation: CASSQVGENTEAFF.

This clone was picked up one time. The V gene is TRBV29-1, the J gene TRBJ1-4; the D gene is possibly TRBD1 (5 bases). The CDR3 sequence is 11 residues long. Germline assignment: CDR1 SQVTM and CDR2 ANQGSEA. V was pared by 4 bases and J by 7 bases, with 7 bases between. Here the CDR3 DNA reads TGCAGCGTTGGGGGCGGTGAAAAACTGTTTTTT. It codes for CSVGGGEKLFF.

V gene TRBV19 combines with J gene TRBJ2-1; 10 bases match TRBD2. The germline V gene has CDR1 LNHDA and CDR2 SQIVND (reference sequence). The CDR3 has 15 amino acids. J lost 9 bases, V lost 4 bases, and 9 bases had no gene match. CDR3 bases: TGTGCCAGTAGTAGGTCGCTAGCGGGAGTATCTGAGCAGTTCTTC. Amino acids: CASSRSLAGVSEQFF.

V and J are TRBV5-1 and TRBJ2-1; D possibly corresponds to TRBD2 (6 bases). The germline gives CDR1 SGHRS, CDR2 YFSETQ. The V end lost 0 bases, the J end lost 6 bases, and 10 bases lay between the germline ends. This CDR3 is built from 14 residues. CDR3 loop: CASSLEGDSNEQFF. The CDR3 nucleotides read TGCGCCAGCAGCTTGGAAGGGGACTCCAATGAGCAGTTCTTC.

CDR3 in amino acids: CASSPRPGATTNEKLFF. The CDR3, as DNA: TGTGCCAGCTCACCACGTCCAGGGGCCACAACTAATGAAAAACTGTTTTTT. The chain combines TRBV18 with TRBJ1-4; D possibly corresponds to TRBD1 (6 bases). This CDR3 is 17 amino acids long. Germline CDR1 KGHSH, CDR2 LQKENI. V was shortened by 1 base and J by 0 bases, with 12 bases between the two germline ends.

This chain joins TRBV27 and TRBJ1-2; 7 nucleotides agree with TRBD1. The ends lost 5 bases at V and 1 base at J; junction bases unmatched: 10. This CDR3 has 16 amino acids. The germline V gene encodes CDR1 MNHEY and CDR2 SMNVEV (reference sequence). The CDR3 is CASSHRKGAVNYGYTF. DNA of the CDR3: TGTGCCAGCAGTCACCGTAAGGGGGCTGTTAACTATGGCTACACCTTC.

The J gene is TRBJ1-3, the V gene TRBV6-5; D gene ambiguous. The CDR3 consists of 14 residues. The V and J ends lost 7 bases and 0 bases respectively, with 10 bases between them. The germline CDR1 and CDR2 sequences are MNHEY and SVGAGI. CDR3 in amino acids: CASKSDGSGNTIYF. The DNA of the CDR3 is TGTGCCAGCAAAAGCGACGGCTCTGGAAACACCATATATTTT.

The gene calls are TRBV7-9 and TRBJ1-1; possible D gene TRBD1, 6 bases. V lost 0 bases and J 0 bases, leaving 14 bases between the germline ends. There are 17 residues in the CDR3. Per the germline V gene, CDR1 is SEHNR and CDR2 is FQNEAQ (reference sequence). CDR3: CASSLAGRGLVNTEAFF. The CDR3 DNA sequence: TGTGCCAGCAGCTTAGCGGGCAGGGGTTTAGTGAACACTGAAGCTTTCTTT. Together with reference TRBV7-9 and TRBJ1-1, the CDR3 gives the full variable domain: DTGVSQNPRHKITKRGQNVTFRCDPISEHNRLYWYRQTLGQGPEFLTYFQNEAQLEKSRLLSDRFSAERPKGSFSTLEIQRTEQGDSAMYLCASSLAGRGLVNTEAFFGQGTRLTVV.

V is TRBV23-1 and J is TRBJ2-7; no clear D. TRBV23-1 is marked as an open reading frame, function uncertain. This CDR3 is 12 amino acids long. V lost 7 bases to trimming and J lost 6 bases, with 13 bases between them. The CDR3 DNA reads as TGCGCCAGCACCGCAGCCGGAACCGAGCAGTACGTC. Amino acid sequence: CASTAAGTEQYV.

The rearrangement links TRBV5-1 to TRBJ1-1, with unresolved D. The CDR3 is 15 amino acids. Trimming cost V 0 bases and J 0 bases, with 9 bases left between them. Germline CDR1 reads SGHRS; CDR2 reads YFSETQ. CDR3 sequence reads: CASSLGQTLNTEAFF. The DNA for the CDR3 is TGCGCCAGCAGCTTGGGGCAGACCTTGAACACTGAAGCTTTCTTT.

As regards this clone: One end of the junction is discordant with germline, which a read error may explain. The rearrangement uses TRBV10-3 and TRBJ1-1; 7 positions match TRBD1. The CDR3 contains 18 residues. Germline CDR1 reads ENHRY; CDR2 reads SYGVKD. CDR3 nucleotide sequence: TGTGCCATCAGTGAGTCCCCGGGACAGAGCTTTGGTTCTACTGGAGCTTTCTTT. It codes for CAISESPGQSFGSTGAFF.

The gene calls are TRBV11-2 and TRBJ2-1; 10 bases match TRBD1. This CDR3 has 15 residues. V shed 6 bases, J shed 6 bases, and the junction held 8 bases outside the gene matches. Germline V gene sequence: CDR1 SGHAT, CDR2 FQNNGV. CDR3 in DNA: TGTGCCAGCAGTACCAACCGGGACAGGGGCAATGAGCAGTTCTTC. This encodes CASSTNRDRGNEQFF.

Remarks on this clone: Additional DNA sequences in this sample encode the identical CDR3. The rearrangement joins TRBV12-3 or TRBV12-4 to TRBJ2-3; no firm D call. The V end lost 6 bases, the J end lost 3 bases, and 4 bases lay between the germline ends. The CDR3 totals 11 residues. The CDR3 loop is CASRDTDTQYF. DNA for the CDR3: TGTGCCAGCAGGGATACAGATACGCAGTATTTT.

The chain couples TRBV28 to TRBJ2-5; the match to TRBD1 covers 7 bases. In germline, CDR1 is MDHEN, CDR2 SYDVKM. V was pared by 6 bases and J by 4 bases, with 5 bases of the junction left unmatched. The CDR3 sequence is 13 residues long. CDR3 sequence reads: CASRVGGAETQYF. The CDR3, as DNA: TGTGCCAGCAGGGTAGGGGGCGCAGAGACCCAGTACTTC.

CDR3 sequence (DNA): TGTGCCACCAGTGAATCTAGCGGGCAATGGGTTTCTAATGAGCAGTTCTTC. This encodes CATSESSGQWVSNEQFF. The rearrangement links TRBV24-1 to TRBJ2-1; TRBD2 matches at 8 bases. Germline values: CDR1 KGHDR, CDR2 SFDVKD. The ends lost 4 bases at V and 7 bases at J; junction bases unmatched: 14. The CDR3 is 17 amino acids.

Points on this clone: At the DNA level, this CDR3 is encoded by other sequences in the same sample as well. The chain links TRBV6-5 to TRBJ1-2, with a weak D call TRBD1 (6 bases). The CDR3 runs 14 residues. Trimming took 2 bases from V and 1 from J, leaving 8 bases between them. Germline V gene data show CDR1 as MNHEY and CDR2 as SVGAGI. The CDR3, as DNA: TGTGCCAGCAGTTACAGGGGGGGTAACTATGGCTACACCTTC. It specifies CASSYRGGNYGYTF.

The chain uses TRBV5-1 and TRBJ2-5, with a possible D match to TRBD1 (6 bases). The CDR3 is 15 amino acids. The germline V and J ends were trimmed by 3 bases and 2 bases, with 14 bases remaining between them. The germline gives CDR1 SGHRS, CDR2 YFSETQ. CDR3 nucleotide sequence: TGCGCCAGCAGCTGGGGAAAAGGACAGCAAGAGACCCAGTACTTC. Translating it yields CASSWGKGQQETQYF.

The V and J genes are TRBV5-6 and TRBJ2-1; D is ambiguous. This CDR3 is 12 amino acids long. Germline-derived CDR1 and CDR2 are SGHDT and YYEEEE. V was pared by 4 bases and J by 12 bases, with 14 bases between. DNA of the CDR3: TGTGCCAGCAGCCTATTGTTCGAAAGGCAGTTCTTC. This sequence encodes CASSLLFERQFF.